One and the same sample provided the 31 T cell receptor beta chains below, sequenced in a study of regulatory T cells in long-lasting Graves disease. Noted time point: newly diagnosed GD, antithyroid drugs for less than 3 months. The TCR library was made from RNA that had been extracted from PBMCs in TRIzol. Through Arm-PCR of CDR3 regions and iRepertoire HTBI primers, TCR beta libraries were built. TCRdb analysed the multiplex PCR reads with MiXCR anew, one entry per CDR3 protein. The table has a few hundred thousand distinct CDR3 sequences, 13% seen once. The same data also contributed to another study, on T cells in Graves' hyperthyroidism and ophthalmopathy.

This sample comprised peripheral blood mononuclear cells (PBMCs), obtained at new diagnosis, from a patient treated with antithyroid drugs. The origin of the receptors is a young man with Graves disease.

This clonotype was seen repeatedly, ten times or more. V gene TRBV6-1 combines with J gene TRBJ2-3, with a tentative D call TRBD1 (5 bases). The CDR3 is made up of 15 amino acids. Germline values: CDR1 MNHNS, CDR2 SASEGT. V was trimmed by 6 bases and J by 1 base, leaving 14 bases between them. This CDR3 reads CASSVRVVGTDTQYF. In DNA form, the CDR3 reads TGTGCCAGCAGCGTCAGGGTAGTGGGCACAGATACGCAGTATTTT.

The V gene is TRBV7-2, the J gene TRBJ2-7; 12 positions agree with TRBD2. Germline lookup yields CDR1 SGHTA and CDR2 FQGNSA. The CDR3 is made up of 14 amino acids. Losses at the gene ends were 6 bases for V and 6 bases for J; bases not matched to a gene: 6. The CDR3 loop is CASSKRTSGIEQYF. In DNA, the CDR3 is TGTGCCAGCAGTAAAAGGACTAGCGGGATCGAGCAGTACTTC.

For this clonotype: The germline gene is not matched at one end of the junction; a read error may be the cause. The gene calls are TRBV7-2 and TRBJ2-7; 9 bases are a match to TRBD1. Germline CDR1 is SGHTA and CDR2 is FQGNSA. This CDR3 has 16 residues. CDR3 DNA sequence: TGTGCCAGCAGCCTTTCATCGACAGGGGGTTGGAACGAGCAGCACTTC. Its translation: CASSLSSTGGWNEQHF.

This chain links TRBV2 with TRBJ2-7; D is unresolved. CDR1 SNHLY and CDR2 FYNNEI come from the germline V gene. This CDR3 has 12 residues. V lost 5 bases and J 7 bases, leaving 12 bases between the germline ends. The CDR3 is CASSPGSWEQYF. DNA for the CDR3: TGTGCCAGCAGTCCAGGATCCTGGGAGCAGTACTTC.

This clonotype was counted a few times. This rearrangement joins TRBV27 to TRBJ1-2; a weak D match, TRBD1 (5 bases). Between the trimmed V and J ends, which lost 4 bases and 8 bases, there was a span of 14 bases. The V gene's germline CDR1 is MNHEY and CDR2 SMNVEV (reference sequence). This CDR3 contains 13 residues. Written as DNA, the CDR3 is TGTGCCAGCAGTTCCAAGGGGCTCTGGGGCTACACCTTC. Its protein is CASSSKGLWGYTF.

This clonotype was recorded many times. The chain joins TRBV7-9 to TRBJ2-1; 11 bases line up with TRBD2. The CDR3 consists of 18 residues. With V trimmed by 5 bases and J by 1 base, 10 bases remained unmatched. Germline CDR1 and CDR2: SEHNR and FQNEAQ (reference sequence). CDR3 protein: CASSPLGLADRSYNEQFF. CDR3 nucleotides: TGTGCCAGCAGCCCACTGGGACTAGCGGATAGATCCTACAATGAGCAGTTCTTC.

This clonotype came up a few times. This chain links TRBV11-2 with TRBJ2-5; TRBD2 matches 7 bases. Germline CDR1 and CDR2: SGHAT and FQNNGV. The length of the CDR3 is 19 residues. Trimming took 1 base from V and 0 from J; bases not matched to a gene: 14. Written as DNA, the CDR3 is TGTGCCAGCAGCTTAGGACCGGGGCGGGAGAGGGAGTACCAAGAGACCCAGTACTTC. The encoded protein is CASSLGPGREREYQETQYF. The complete variable domain, with remaining parts taken from reference TRBV11-2 and TRBJ2-5, reads EAGVAQSPRYKIIEKRQSVAFWCNPISGHATLYWYQQILGQGPKLLIQFQNNGVVDDSQLPKDRFSAERLKGVDSTLKIQPAKLEDSAVYLCASSLGPGREREYQETQYFGPGTRLLVL.

This clonotype has only a few counts. The rearrangement uses TRBV13 and TRBJ2-1; D is uncertain. Germline CDR1 PRHDT, CDR2 FYEKMQ (reference sequence). The germline V and J ends were trimmed by 1 base and 6 bases, with 7 bases remaining between them. The CDR3 is 13 amino acids. CDR3 loop: CASSLAVVNEQFF. The CDR3 DNA follows: TGTGCCAGCAGCTTAGCGGTTGTCAATGAGCAGTTCTTC.

J is TRBJ2-7 and V is TRBV12-3 or TRBV12-4, with no clear D. The CDR3 loop spans 14 amino acids. V was trimmed by 4 bases and J by 2 bases, leaving 12 bases between them. The CDR3 sequence is CASSYGSRAYEQYF. For the CDR3, the DNA is TGTGCCAGCAGTTACGGGTCCCGAGCCTACGAGCAGTACTTC.

This clonotype was observed at least ten times. The chain recombines TRBV28 with TRBJ2-1; 11 bases map to TRBD2. CDR3 length: 15 residues. The germline V gene has CDR1 MDHEN and CDR2 SYDVKM. The V and J ends lost 4 bases and 7 bases, in that order; junction bases with no gene match: 6. This CDR3 is CASSWGTSGANEQFF. For the CDR3, the DNA is TGTGCCAGCAGTTGGGGGACTAGCGGAGCTAATGAGCAGTTCTTC. Supplemented by reference TRBV28 and TRBJ2-1, the full variable domain reads DVKVTQSSRYLVKRTGEKVFLECVQDMDHENMFWYRQDPGLGLRLIYFSYDVKMKEKGDIPEGYSVSREKKERFSLILESASTNQTSMYLCASSWGTSGANEQFFGPGTRLTVL.

A note on this clonotype: This may arise from a read error, as a much more abundant clone is one base away. The chain combines TRBV19 with TRBJ2-4; possibly TRBD2 for D (6 bases). Germline assignment: CDR1 LNHDA and CDR2 SQIVND (reference sequence). The CDR3 runs 16 residues. The CDR3 loop is CASSDPGTVAKNIRYF. Written as DNA, the CDR3 is TGTGCCAGTAGTGACCCCGGGACTGTAGCCAAAAACATTCGGTACTTC. Full variable domain (remainder filled in from reference TRBV19 and TRBJ2-4): DGGITQSPKYLFRKEGQNVTLSCEQNLNHDAMYWYRQDPGQGLRLIYYSQIVNDFQKGDIAEGYSVSREKKESFPLTVTSAQKNPTAFYLCASSDPGTVAKNIRYFGAGTRLSVL.

This clonotype showed up many times. The chain combines TRBV28 with TRBJ2-5; weak D call: TRBD2 (5 bases). The CDR3 has 14 residues. Trimming took off 2 bases at V and 4 bases at J, with 11 bases between the two ends. CDR1 and CDR2 (germline): MDHEN, SYDVKM. The DNA of the CDR3 is TGTGCCAGCAGTTTAGAAGCGCGGGTAGAGACCCAGTACTTC. Its translation is CASSLEARVETQYF.

Ten or more counts support this clonotype. This chain uses TRBV6-5 with TRBJ2-7, with D maybe TRBD2 (5 bases). This CDR3 region has 11 residues. The germline CDR1 and CDR2 sequences are MNHEY and SVGAGI. Between the trimmed V and J ends, which lost 6 bases and 5 bases, there was a span of 8 bases. The CDR3: CASRYGDEQYF. DNA of the CDR3: TGTGCCAGCAGGTACGGGGACGAGCAGTACTTC.

This clonotype was seen at least ten times. The chain combines TRBV7-9 with TRBJ2-5; 9 bases line up with TRBD2. CDR1 is SEHNR, CDR2 FQNEAQ, per germline (reference sequence). The CDR3 runs 16 residues. V was pared by 4 bases and J by 0 bases, with 6 bases of the junction left unmatched. The CDR3 protein is CASSSPSSGDQETQYF. The CDR3 coding sequence is TGTGCCAGCAGCTCCCCTTCTAGCGGGGACCAAGAGACCCAGTACTTC.

This clonotype has just a few counts. This chain connects TRBV27 to TRBJ2-3; D may be TRBD1 or TRBD2 (5 bases each). Between the trimmed V and J ends, which lost 2 bases and 3 bases, there was a span of 27 bases. The CDR3 contains 20 residues. Germline V CDR1 and CDR2: MNHEY, SMNVEV (reference sequence). The CDR3 DNA reads as TGTGCCAGCAGTTTAGGAGACCCCGGGGAGTTCCCTAAGGGGACAGATACGCAGTATTTT. Residues: CASSLGDPGEFPKGTDTQYF.

This clonotype has more than one count but fewer than ten. This sequence joins TRBV25-1 and TRBJ1-5, with D possibly TRBD1 on 6 matching bases. Germline lookup yields CDR1 MGHDK and CDR2 SYGVNS. This CDR3 comprises 15 residues. V was trimmed by 4 bases and J by 0 bases, leaving 10 bases between them. CDR3 protein: CASSAIGGSNQPQHF. The CDR3 coding sequence is TGTGCCAGCAGTGCCATAGGGGGTAGCAATCAGCCCCAGCATTTT.

The table lists this clonotype with many counts. The rearrangement joins TRBV20-1 to TRBJ2-5; tentatively, D is TRBD2 (6 bases). The CDR3 length is 12 residues. Germline-derived CDR1 and CDR2 are DFQATT and SNEGSKA (reference sequence). V was shortened by 5 bases and J by 13 bases, with 20 bases between the two germline ends. The CDR3 sequence is CSAARASDPRYF. The CDR3 DNA is TGCAGTGCTGCCCGGGCTAGCGACCCCAGGTACTTC.

This clonotype was recorded once. The chain carries TRBV29-1 and TRBJ2-7; D uncertain. Germline V gene lookup returns CDR1 SQVTM and CDR2 ANQGSEA. The CDR3 length is 11 residues. V gave up 6 bases and J gave up 2 bases, with 8 bases separating them. CDR3 coding DNA: TGCAGCGTAACGTTGACCTACGAGCAGTACTTC. Encoded protein: CSVTLTYEQYF.

This clonotype was detected many times. The rearrangement links TRBV20-1 to TRBJ2-3; TRBD2 matches 8 bases. In germline, CDR1 is DFQATT, CDR2 SNEGSKA (reference sequence). The CDR3 covers 16 residues. The junction had 13 bases not matched to a gene; V was cut back by 6 bases and J by 2 bases. In nucleotides, the CDR3 is TGCAGTGCCATACCCACAACTAGCGGTAACACAGATACGCAGTATTTT. It yields the protein CSAIPTTSGNTDTQYF.

This clonotype was detected a few times. The V and J genes are TRBV9 and TRBJ1-1, with D unclear. Germline-derived CDR1 and CDR2 are SGDLS and YYNGEE. V was cut by 2 bases and J by 8 bases, with 13 bases left in between. The CDR3 is 13 residues long. Here the CDR3 reads CASSVEGQAEAFF. The CDR3 DNA reads TGTGCCAGCAGCGTGGAAGGGCAGGCCGAAGCTTTCTTT.

This clonotype was detected ten times or more. The J gene is TRBJ2-7, the V gene TRBV11-2; 14 bases map to TRBD2. This CDR3 region has 16 residues. V shed 8 bases, J shed 7 bases, and the junction held 13 bases outside the gene matches. CDR1 SGHAT and CDR2 FQNNGV come from the germline V gene. The CDR3, as DNA: TGTGCCAGCCATAGGGGACTAGCGGGAGTTCACGGGGAGCAGTACTTC. This translates into CASHRGLAGVHGEQYF.

This clonotype was counted a few times. V usage is TRBV2 and J usage is TRBJ1-4, with unresolved D. Germline CDR1 SNHLY, CDR2 FYNNEI. V lost 6 bases, J lost 0 bases, and 11 bases lay in between. The CDR3 contains 15 residues. DNA for the CDR3: TGTGCCAGCAGGCCTAGACGGGCAACTAATGAAAAACTGTTTTTT. Translating it yields CASRPRRATNEKLFF.

This clonotype was found many times. The chain carries TRBV12-3 or TRBV12-4 and TRBJ1-1; no clear D gene. V shed 7 bases and J shed 1 base, with 19 bases lying between them. CDR3 length: 16 amino acids. Here the CDR3 reads CASKPPPVPANTEAFF. CDR3 in DNA: TGTGCCAGCAAACCGCCCCCCGTACCGGCGAACACTGAAGCTTTCTTT.

The genes are TRBV7-9 and TRBJ2-4; 10 bases are shared with TRBD2. J gave up 1 base and V 2 bases, and 5 bases lay outside the gene matches. The length of the CDR3 is 17 residues. Germline CDR1 reads SEHNR; CDR2 reads FQNEAQ (reference sequence). This CDR3 is CASSLRSTSGAKNIQYF. The CDR3 bases are TGTGCCAGCAGCTTAAGATCGACTAGCGGGGCCAAAAACATTCAGTACTTC.

At least ten counts were recorded for this clonotype. This chain links TRBV12-3 or TRBV12-4 with TRBJ2-1, with 7 bases that match TRBD2. V gave up 5 bases and J gave up 8 bases; unmatched junction bases: 0. The CDR3 sequence is 11 residues long. Written as DNA, the CDR3 is TGTGCCAGCAGTCGGGAGGATGAGCAGTTCTTC. Encoded protein: CASSREDEQFF.

This clonotype has at least ten counts. This sequence joins TRBV10-3 and TRBJ2-3; perhaps TRBD1 as D (5 bases). The V end was cut by 8 bases, the J end by 5 bases, with 14 bases between. CDR3 size: 13 residues. Germline V gene data show CDR1 as ENHRY and CDR2 as SYGVKD. The CDR3 region is CAILDGQGDTQYF. The CDR3 DNA reads as TGTGCCATCTTGGACGGGCAGGGAGATACGCAGTATTTT.

This clonotype has at least ten counts. The chain uses TRBV12-3 or TRBV12-4 and TRBJ2-7; D perhaps matches TRBD1 (6 bases). Trimming stripped 4 bases from V and 3 bases from J, with 10 bases between. The CDR3 length is 13 residues. In DNA, the CDR3 is TGTGCCAGCAGTTCTAAGGACAGCTACGAGCAGTACTTC. Translation: CASSSKDSYEQYF.

This clonotype was recorded many times. The chain employs TRBV6-1 and TRBJ2-7; perhaps TRBD2 as D (6 bases). The CDR3 totals 15 residues. Trimming shortened V by 6 bases and J by 1 base, and 16 bases separated the two germline ends. Germline values: CDR1 MNHNS, CDR2 SASEGT. The CDR3 sequence: CASREWGGESYEQYF. In DNA, the CDR3 is TGTGCCAGCAGAGAATGGGGAGGAGAGTCCTACGAGCAGTACTTC.

This clonotype has at least ten counts. This chain links TRBV20-1 with TRBJ2-1; 8 nucleotides agree with TRBD2. V lost 4 bases to trimming and J lost 9 bases; unmatched junction nucleotides: 8. The CDR3 loop spans 13 amino acids. CDR1 is DFQATT, CDR2 SNEGSKA, per germline (reference sequence). The CDR3 bases are TGCAGTGCTATATCGGGAGGGCCGGCTGAGCAGTTCTTC. This sequence encodes CSAISGGPAEQFF.

This clonotype was counted between two and nine times. The genes are TRBV27 and TRBJ2-6, with 7 bases identical to TRBD2. This CDR3 is 18 amino acids long. Unmatched junction bases numbered 8, after V lost 3 bases and J lost 0 bases. Germline CDR1 is MNHEY and CDR2 is SMNVEV (reference sequence). CDR3 amino acids: CASSLLAVDLSGANVLTF. CDR3 DNA sequence: TGTGCCAGCAGTTTGCTAGCGGTAGACCTCTCTGGGGCCAACGTCCTGACTTTC.

There are many counts of this clonotype. The V and J genes are TRBV5-1 and TRBJ2-7, with 7 bases lining up with TRBD2. Germline-derived CDR1 and CDR2 are SGHRS and YFSETQ. Trimming cost V 3 bases and J 6 bases; bases outside gene matches: 18. The CDR3 has 17 residues. CDR3 bases: TGCGCCAGCAGCTCGGGACGCAGCCCGGCGGGGGTTGGCGAGCAGTACTTC. Translating it yields CASSSGRSPAGVGEQYF. Drawing the rest from reference TRBV5-1 and TRBJ2-7, the complete variable domain is KAGVTQTPRYLIKTRGQQVTLSCSPISGHRSVSWYQQTPGQGLQFLFEYFSETQRNKGNFPGRFSGRQFSNSRSEMNVSTLELGDSALYLCASSSGRSPAGVGEQYFGPGTRLTVT.